A single sample is the source of the 9 T cell receptor beta chains below, sequenced in a study of CD8+CD57+ T cells in acquired aplastic anemia. Template material for TCR beta VDJ and CDR3 profiling consisted of genomic DNA. TCRdb reprocessed the reads with MiXCR, giving one entry per CDR3 protein. The table includes about 420,000 distinct CDR3 sequences, about 70% detected once. Sequencing was performed on sorted CD4+, CD8+, or CD8+CD57+ T cells (not recorded which) from PBMCs. These receptors came from a human donor in good health, serving as a control.

Ten or more counts support this clonotype. This sequence joins TRBV7-2 and TRBJ2-5, with D tentatively TRBD1 (5 bases). Germline V gene sequence: CDR1 SGHTA, CDR2 FQGNSA. Between the trimmed V and J ends, which lost 1 base and 1 base, there was a span of 7 bases. The CDR3 is 14 residues long. CDR3 amino acids: CASSLDQGQETQYF. The CDR3, as DNA: TGTGCCAGCAGCTTAGACCAGGGCCAAGAGACCCAGTACTTC.

The chain carries TRBV5-5 and TRBJ2-3; D possibly matches TRBD1 or TRBD2 (5 bases each). The germline gives CDR1 SGHKS, CDR2 YYEKEE (reference sequence). The germline V and J ends were trimmed by 5 bases and 4 bases, with 11 bases remaining between them. The CDR3 length is 13 residues. The CDR3 bases are TGTGCCAGCAGGGAGAGAGGGGCAGATACGCAGTATTTT. Translation gives CASRERGADTQYF.

This clonotype was detected only once. V usage is TRBV7-2 and J usage is TRBJ2-1; 7 bases are a match to TRBD1. CDR1 is SGHTA, CDR2 FQGNSA, per germline. This CDR3 is 16 amino acids long. Losses at the gene ends were 4 bases for V and 3 bases for J; bases not matched to a gene: 9. CDR3: CASSSARQGNYNEQFF. The CDR3 bases are TGTGCCAGCAGCTCGGCCCGACAGGGAAACTACAATGAGCAGTTCTTC.

This clonotype was seen repeatedly, ten times or more. CDR3 sequence (DNA): TGTGCCAGCAGCTTCCAAGTGACAGGGAACACTGAAGCTTTCTTT. Protein: CASSFQVTGNTEAFF. The chain uses TRBV7-2 and TRBJ1-1; D possibly corresponds to TRBD1 (6 bases). V was trimmed by 3 bases and J by 1 base, leaving 12 bases between them. The CDR3 covers 15 residues. CDR1 and CDR2 from the germline V gene are SGHTA and FQGNSA.

This chain uses TRBV10-1 with TRBJ2-1; 8 bases line up with TRBD2. This CDR3 comprises 13 residues. The ends lost 10 bases at V and 6 bases at J; junction bases unmatched: 8. Germline lookup yields CDR1 WNHNN and CDR2 SYGVQD (reference sequence). CDR3 coding DNA: TGCGCCATCTCTCGGGGGGGGCGCAATGAGCAGTTCTTC. Amino acids: CAISRGGRNEQFF.

Here the CDR3 DNA reads TGTGCCAGCAGCTTGTATGCCGGGGAGCTGTTTTTT. Encoded protein: CASSLYAGELFF. The chain links TRBV5-4 to TRBJ2-2; D not certain. The CDR3 length is 12 residues. Germline-derived CDR1 and CDR2 are SGHNT and YYREEE (reference sequence). V was trimmed by 1 base and J by 6 bases, leaving 4 bases between them.

The J gene is TRBJ1-5, the V gene TRBV20-1; no clear D gene. The germline V gene encodes CDR1 DFQATT and CDR2 SNEGSKA (reference sequence). CDR3 length: 13 residues. The V end was cut by 2 bases, the J end by 1 base, with 6 bases between. DNA of the CDR3: TGCAGTGCTAGAAGTACGAGCAATCAGCCCCAGCATTTT. Protein product: CSARSTSNQPQHF.

The V call is TRBV2, the J call TRBJ2-1, with D perhaps TRBD2 (6 bases). CDR3 length: 14 residues. V lost 7 bases to trimming and J lost 10 bases, with 20 bases between them. CDR1 is SNHLY, CDR2 FYNNEI, per germline. CDR3 region: CASMGGASSYEQFF. CDR3 DNA: TGTGCCAGCATGGGCGGGGCGAGCTCCTACGAGCAGTTCTTC.

About this clonotype itself: The conserved closing phenylalanine or tryptophan is absent in this CDR3, likely reflecting a read error. The DNA is omitted, as the CDR3 cannot be located on it reliably, and the CDR3 follows TCRdb's listing. V and J are TRBV11-2 and TRBJ1-5. The V gene's germline CDR1 is SGHAT and CDR2 FQNNGV. The CDR3 contains 13 residues when both ends are counted. CDR3: CASSVDRDEPKPL.